This TCR beta chain was recovered during a study of T cell responses to AZD1222 COVID-19 vaccine listed by TCRdb under 2021. About the full investigation: AZD1222 recipients with second doses at about 4 weeks or about 12 weeks were pooled, because spike-specific TCR depth and breadth did not differ between schedules. A total of about 230 trial participants underwent TCR sequencing, of whom about 200 received two doses of AZD1222 and some 26 received two doses of the MenACWY control vaccine. Trial participants were enrolled by age into subgroups of 18-55, 56-69 and 70-plus years, and about 150, 27 and 61 TCR-sequenced participants, respectively, were included in these subgroups. Broader findings and caveats from the paper: After two AZD1222 doses, spike-specific TCR breadth and depth were significantly higher than at day 0 and than in MenACWY recipients. Participants were mostly white British, with more females than males. The authors suggested clonal diversity may have been underestimated. Because no samples from the day 14 peak response were available, repertoires could be characterized only after the peak T cell response. Conclusions about previously exposed vaccinees were limited because only five to seven AZD1222 recipients were SARS-CoV-2 seropositive at baseline. The 56-69-year group was small, and its depth increase did not reach significance, likely because of low power. CD4 TCRs associated with the vaccine covered the entire spike protein, and the dominant responses were in regions 160-218 and 743-854. Reportedly, almost half of the unique spike-specific TCRs recognized epitopes lying outside the regions that are mutated in the B.1.351 and B.1.1.7 variants.

The intended sense of this specimen's time point label: baseline before first vaccination. Samples from vaccinated people were obtained from the UK trials COV001 and COV002, which included a single-blind randomized controlled phase 2/3 trial of AZD1222 (ChAdOx1 nCoV-19) in healthy adults. Trial participant PBMC samples were collected at day 0 and day 28 after the second dose for TCRbeta chain sequencing. On this clone: The clone's antigen remains unknown. The record has no base qualities; no much larger clone is one base away.

The CDR3 regions of human TCRbeta chains were analyzed by immunosequencing. In the original analysis: Repertoire TCRs were checked for matches against a reference library of SARS-CoV-2-specific TCRs that had been generated using the MIRA antigen-specificity platform. Breadth was defined as the fraction of unique TCRs that were SARS-CoV-2-associated, and depth was defined as the fraction of total T cells that were SARS-CoV-2-associated. Each spike-specific TCR was assigned to its reactive spike region and to a CD4 or CD8 class using the MIRA data. Log10-transformed breadth and depth values were compared by one-way ANOVA with Sidak's multiple comparisons tests. Not all clones reach the TCRdb copy of this immuneACCESS table, which keeps in-frame sequences only. Checked studies attribute under half of the gap to unresolved V genes and leave the rest unexplained. That table furnishes V, J and clone size, whereas the DNA furnished D and trimming. The sample profile shows 100,000 to 150,000 clones; roughly nine tenths of them were found once. Of the sample, about 1.5% falls within the top ten clones.

As encoded in the germline V gene, CDR1 is SNHLY while CDR2 is FYNNEI. Relative to germline, V is missing 10 bases and J is missing 8 bases, with 12 bases of the junction outside any gene match. The CDR3 measures 13 amino acids from cysteine to phenylalanine. Only the CDR3 portion is preserved as DNA: 39 bases, with reading frame beginning at the first base. The V gene is TRBV2 and the J gene is TRBJ1-1, with 8 bases aligning to TRBD1. Material: peripheral blood, obtained on day 0 of AZD1222 vaccination. The clonotype originates from an adult in good health. The CDR3 in this case is CATRQGIFSEAFF. The DNA sequence is as follows: TGTGCCACTAGACAGGGGATCTTTTCCGAAGCTTTCTTT.